This TCR beta chain was sequenced during a study of blood T cell repertoires in COVID-19. The data were produced by immunoSEQ multiplex PCR, yet TCRdb's version contains in-frame clones alone and is incomplete. Altogether about 170,000 clones are present, roughly 80% being singletons, with the ten largest covering over 7%. Looked up from germline, CDR1 is MNHEY and CDR2 is SVGAGI. The CDR3 is made up of 15 amino acids. The V gene lost 2 bases and the J gene lost 8 bases, with 18 bases spanning the gap. The source material was peripheral blood. The rearrangement links TRBV6-5 to TRBJ1-1; D possibly corresponds to TRBD1 (5 bases). The receptor comes from a woman of 80 years or more with COVID-19, enrolled during active disease. CDR3 bases: TGTGCCAGCAGTTACGATGGGGCCGTCGCTTTCGAAGCTTTCTTT. Its protein is CASSYDGAVAFEAFF.